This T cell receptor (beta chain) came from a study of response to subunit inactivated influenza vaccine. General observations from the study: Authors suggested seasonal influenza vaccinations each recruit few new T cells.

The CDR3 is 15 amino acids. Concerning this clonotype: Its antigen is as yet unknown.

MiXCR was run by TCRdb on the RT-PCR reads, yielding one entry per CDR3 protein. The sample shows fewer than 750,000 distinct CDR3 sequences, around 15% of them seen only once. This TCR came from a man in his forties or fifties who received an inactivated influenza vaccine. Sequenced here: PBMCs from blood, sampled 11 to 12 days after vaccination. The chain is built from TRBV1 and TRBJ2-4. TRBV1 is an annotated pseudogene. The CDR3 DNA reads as TGCACCAGCAGCCAAGCGGTTGGGGCCAAAAACATTCAGTACTTC. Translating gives CTSSQAVGAKNIQYF.